The 3 T cell receptor beta chains below come from one sample, sequenced in a study of blood T cell repertoires in COVID-19. Data came from immunoSEQ multiplex PCR; TCRdb stores just in-frame clones and leaves some out. The sample lists roughly 230,000 clones, 80% to 85% occurring once. The specimen was peripheral blood. The receptors originated from a woman older than 75 with COVID-19, enrolled during active disease.

V gene TRBV3-1 (or the pseudogene TRBV3-2) combines with J gene TRBJ2-1; TRBD2 aligns across 10 bases. Unmatched junction bases numbered 3, after V lost 1 base and J lost 6 bases. The CDR3 contains 15 residues. Germline V gene data show CDR1 as LGHDT and CDR2 as YNNKEL (reference sequence). As DNA, the CDR3 is TGTGCCAGCAGCCAAGGGACTAGCGGCATCAATGAGCAGTTCTTC. It encodes CASSQGTSGINEQFF.

This chain uses TRBV4-1 with TRBJ2-3, with D perhaps TRBD1 (5 bases). Germline CDR1 MGHRA, CDR2 YSYEKL. Trimming stripped 4 bases from V and 2 bases from J, with 10 bases between. The CDR3 length is 14 residues. The CDR3 loop is CASSRGGYTDTQYF. The CDR3 bases are TGCGCCAGCAGCCGGGGCGGATACACAGATACGCAGTATTTT.

The rearrangement uses TRBV5-6 and TRBJ1-6, with 10 bases matching TRBD1. The CDR3 consists of 15 residues. Germline assignment: CDR1 SGHDT and CDR2 YYEEEE. V was clipped by 1 base and J by 10 bases; unmatched bases: 5. Here the CDR3 DNA reads TGTGCCAGCAGCTTGTGGACAGGGGGAGGATCACCCCTCCACTTT. Translating it yields CASSLWTGGGSPLHF. Variable domain in full (rest from reference TRBV5-6 and TRBJ1-6): DAGVTQSPTHLIKTRGQQVTLRCSPKSGHDTVSWYQQALGQGPQFIFQYYEEEERQRGNFPDRFSGHQFPNYSSELNVNALLLGDSALYLCASSLWTGGGSPLHFGNGTRLTVT.